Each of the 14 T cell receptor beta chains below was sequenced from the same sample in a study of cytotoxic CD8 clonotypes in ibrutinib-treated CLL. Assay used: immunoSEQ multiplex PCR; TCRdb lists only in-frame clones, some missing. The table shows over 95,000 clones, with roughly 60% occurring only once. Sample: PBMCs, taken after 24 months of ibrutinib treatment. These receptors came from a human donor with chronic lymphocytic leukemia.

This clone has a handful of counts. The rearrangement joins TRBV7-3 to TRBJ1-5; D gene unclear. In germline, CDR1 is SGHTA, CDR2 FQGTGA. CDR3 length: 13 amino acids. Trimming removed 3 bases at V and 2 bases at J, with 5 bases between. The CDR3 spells CASSLDRNQPQHF. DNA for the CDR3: TGTGCCAGCAGCTTGGATCGCAATCAGCCCCAGCATTTT.

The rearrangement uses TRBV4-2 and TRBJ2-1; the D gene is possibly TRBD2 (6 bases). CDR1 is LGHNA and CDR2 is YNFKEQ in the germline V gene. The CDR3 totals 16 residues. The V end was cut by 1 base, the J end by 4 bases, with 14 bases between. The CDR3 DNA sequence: TGTGCCAGCAGCCAAGTTAGCGGAATATCATACAATGAGCAGTTCTTC. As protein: CASSQVSGISYNEQFF.

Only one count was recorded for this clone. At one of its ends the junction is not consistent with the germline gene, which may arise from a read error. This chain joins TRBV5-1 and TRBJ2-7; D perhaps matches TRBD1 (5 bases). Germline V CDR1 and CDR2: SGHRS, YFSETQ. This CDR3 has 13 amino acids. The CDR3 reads CASSLEGVGRYDF. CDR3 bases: TGCGCCAGCAGCTTGGAAGGGGTGGGTAGGTATGACTTC.

In nucleotides, the CDR3 is TGTGCCAGCAGCCCACAGGGGTTGAGCACTGAAGCTTTCTTT. Translation gives CASSPQGLSTEAFF. This rearrangement joins TRBV7-9 to TRBJ1-1; 7 bases agree with TRBD1. After removal of 5 bases from V and 4 bases from J, the junction contained 7 bases not matched to a gene. This CDR3 is built from 14 residues. Per germline, CDR1 SEHNR and CDR2 FQNEAQ (reference sequence).

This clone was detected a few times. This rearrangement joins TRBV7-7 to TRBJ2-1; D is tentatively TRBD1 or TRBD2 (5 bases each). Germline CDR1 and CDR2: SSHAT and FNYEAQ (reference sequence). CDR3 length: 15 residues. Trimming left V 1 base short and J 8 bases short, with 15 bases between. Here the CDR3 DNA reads TGTGCCAGCAGCTTAGTTGGTGGGGGTCGGGATGAGCAGTTCTTC. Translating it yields CASSLVGGGRDEQFF.

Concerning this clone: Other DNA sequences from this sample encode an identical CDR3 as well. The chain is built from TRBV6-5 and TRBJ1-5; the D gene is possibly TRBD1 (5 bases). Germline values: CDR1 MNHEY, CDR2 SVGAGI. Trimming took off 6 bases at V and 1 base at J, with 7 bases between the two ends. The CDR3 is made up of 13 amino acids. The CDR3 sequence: CASSRDSNQPQHF. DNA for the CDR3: TGTGCCAGCAGCCGGGACAGCAATCAGCCCCAGCATTTT.

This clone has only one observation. CDR3 sequence reads: CASSLLRARHEQYF. CDR3 coding DNA: TGTGCCAGCAGCTTGCTTCGCGCTCGTCACGAGCAGTACTTC. The chain joins TRBV5-6 to TRBJ2-7, with D hard to call. The CDR3 sequence is 14 residues long. Germline V gives CDR1 SGHDT, CDR2 YYEEEE. The ends were cut back, 1 base at V and 5 bases at J, with 13 bases in the middle.

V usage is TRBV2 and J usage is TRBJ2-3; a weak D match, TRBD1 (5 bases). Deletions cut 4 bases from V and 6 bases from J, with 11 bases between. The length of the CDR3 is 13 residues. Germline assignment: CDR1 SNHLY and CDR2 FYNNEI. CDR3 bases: TGTGCCAGCAGTGGGGGCCGAGTGGATACGCAGTATTTT. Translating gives CASSGGRVDTQYF.

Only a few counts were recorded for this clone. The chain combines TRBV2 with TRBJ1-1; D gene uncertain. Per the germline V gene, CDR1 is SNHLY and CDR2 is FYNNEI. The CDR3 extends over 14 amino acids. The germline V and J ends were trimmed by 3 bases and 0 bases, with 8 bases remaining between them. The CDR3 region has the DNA TGTGCCAGCAGTGATCAAGGGTTGAACACTGAAGCTTTCTTT. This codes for CASSDQGLNTEAFF.

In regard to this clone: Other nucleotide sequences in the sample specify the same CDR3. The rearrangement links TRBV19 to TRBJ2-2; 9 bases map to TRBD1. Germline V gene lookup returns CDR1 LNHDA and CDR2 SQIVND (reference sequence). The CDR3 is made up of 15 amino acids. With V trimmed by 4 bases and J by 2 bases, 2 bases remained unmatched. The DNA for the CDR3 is TGTGCCAGTAGTAAGGACAGGGGAAACACCGGGGAGCTGTTTTTT. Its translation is CASSKDRGNTGELFF.

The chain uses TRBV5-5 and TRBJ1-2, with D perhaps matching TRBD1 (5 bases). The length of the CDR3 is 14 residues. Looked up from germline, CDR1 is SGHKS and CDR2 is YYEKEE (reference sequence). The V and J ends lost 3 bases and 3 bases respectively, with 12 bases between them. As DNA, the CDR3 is TGTGCCAGCAGCTCGCAGGGTTGGGACTATGGCTACACCTTC. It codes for CASSSQGWDYGYTF. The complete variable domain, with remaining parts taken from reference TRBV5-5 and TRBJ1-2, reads DAGVTQSPTHLIKTRGQQVTLRCSPISGHKSVSWYQQVLGQGPQFIFQYYEKEERGRGNFPDRFSARQFPNYSSELNVNALLLGDSALYLCASSSQGWDYGYTFGSGTRLTVV.

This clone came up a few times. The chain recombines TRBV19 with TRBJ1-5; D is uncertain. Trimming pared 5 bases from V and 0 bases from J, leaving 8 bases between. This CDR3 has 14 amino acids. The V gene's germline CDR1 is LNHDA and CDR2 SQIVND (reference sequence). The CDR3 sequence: CASSLTISNQPQHF. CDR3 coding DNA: TGTGCCAGTAGTTTAACCATTAGCAATCAGCCCCAGCATTTT.

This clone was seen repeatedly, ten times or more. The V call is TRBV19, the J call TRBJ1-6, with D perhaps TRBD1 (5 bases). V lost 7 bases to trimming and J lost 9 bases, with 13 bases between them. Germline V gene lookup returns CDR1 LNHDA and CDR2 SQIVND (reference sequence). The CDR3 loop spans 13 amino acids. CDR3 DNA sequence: TGTGCCAGTAATCCGGGGGATAGTTCACCCCTCCACTTT. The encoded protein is CASNPGDSSPLHF.

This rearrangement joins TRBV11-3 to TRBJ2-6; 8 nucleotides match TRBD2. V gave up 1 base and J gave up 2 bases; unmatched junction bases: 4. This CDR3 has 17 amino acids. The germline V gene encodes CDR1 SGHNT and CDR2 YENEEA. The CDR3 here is CASSLGGGRAGANVLTF. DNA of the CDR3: TGTGCCAGCAGCTTAGGCGGGGGGCGCGCTGGGGCCAACGTCCTGACTTTC.